These 29 T cell receptor beta chains originate from one sample sequenced in a study of T cell responses to AZD1222 COVID-19 vaccine. TCRdb's table, derived via immunoSEQ multiplex PCR, lists solely in-frame clones and lacks some. The sample carries roughly 92,000 clones, 85% to 90% recorded once. The specimen was peripheral blood, collected 28 days after the second AZD1222 dose. The receptors were gathered from an adult who received the AZD1222 COVID-19 vaccine.

The chain combines TRBV4-1 with TRBJ2-6, with D perhaps matching TRBD1 or TRBD2 (5 bases each). Between the trimmed V and J ends, which lost 1 base and 1 base, there was a span of 14 bases. This CDR3 has 18 amino acids. Germline-derived CDR1 and CDR2 are MGHRA and YSYEKL. This CDR3 is CASSQGSEGLSGANVLTF. The CDR3 coding sequence is TGCGCCAGCAGCCAAGGGTCAGAGGGGCTATCTGGGGCCAACGTCCTGACTTTC.

The chain uses TRBV18 and TRBJ1-5, with D possibly being TRBD1 (6 bases). The CDR3 contains 15 residues. The germline V gene has CDR1 KGHSH and CDR2 LQKENI. V was shortened by 3 bases and J by 5 bases, with 14 bases between the two germline ends. The CDR3 coding sequence is TGTGCCAGCTCACCTTGGGGGGGCTGGGATCAGCCCCAGCATTTT. Translation: CASSPWGGWDQPQHF.

The chain has TRBV3-1 (or the pseudogene TRBV3-2) and TRBJ2-7; D is unclear. Germline-derived CDR1 and CDR2 are LGHDT and YNNKEL (reference sequence). V lost 1 base, J lost 9 bases, and 10 bases lay in between. CDR3 length: 12 residues. In DNA form, the CDR3 reads TGTGCCAGCAGCCAAGCTACATCCGGGCAGTACTTC. Protein: CASSQATSGQYF.

The genes are TRBV11-2 and TRBJ2-7; TRBD1 agrees at 8 bases. Germline V gene sequence: CDR1 SGHAT, CDR2 FQNNGV. The CDR3 has 13 residues. V dropped 4 bases and J dropped 7; count of bases not matched to a gene: 6. The CDR3 region has the DNA TGTGCCAGCAGCTCGGGACAGGCCAAGGAGCAGTACTTC. This translates into CASSSGQAKEQYF.

The genes are TRBV5-1 and TRBJ1-4; D unresolved. The V end was cut by 9 bases, the J end by 3 bases, with 12 bases between. This CDR3 has 13 residues. The germline gives CDR1 SGHRS, CDR2 YFSETQ. CDR3 protein: CATRTDPNEKLFF. CDR3 DNA sequence: TGCGCCACGAGAACAGACCCTAATGAAAAACTGTTTTTT.

The J gene is TRBJ2-1, the V gene TRBV19, with D possibly TRBD2 on 6 matching bases. CDR1 is LNHDA and CDR2 is SQIVND in the germline V gene (reference sequence). CDR3 length equals 14 residues. The V and J ends lost 6 bases and 3 bases respectively, with 12 bases between them. The CDR3: CASRAGPLYNEQFF. The DNA of the CDR3 is TGTGCCAGTAGGGCGGGGCCCCTCTACAATGAGCAGTTCTTC. Full variable domain (outside the CDR3, taken from reference TRBV19 and TRBJ2-1): DGGITQSPKYLFRKEGQNVTLSCEQNLNHDAMYWYRQDPGQGLRLIYYSQIVNDFQKGDIAEGYSVSREKKESFPLTVTSAQKNPTAFYLCASRAGPLYNEQFFGPGTRLTVL.

This clone was seen just once. The chain is built from TRBV7-9 and TRBJ1-3; D is uncertain. In germline, CDR1 is SEHNR, CDR2 FQNEAQ (reference sequence). With 5 bases removed from V and 0 bases from J, the gap between germline ends came to 11 bases. The CDR3 is 15 amino acids. The CDR3 sequence: CASSPLSHSGNTIYF. DNA of the CDR3: TGTGCCAGCAGCCCCTTATCCCACTCTGGAAACACCATATATTTT.

This clone was recorded a few times. The rearrangement links TRBV5-6 to TRBJ1-5, with D possibly matching TRBD1 (5 bases). Looked up from germline, CDR1 is SGHDT and CDR2 is YYEEEE. The CDR3 spans 13 residues. V gave up 3 bases and J gave up 7 bases, with 11 bases separating them. The DNA for the CDR3 is TGTGCCAGCAGCTGGGGGGTCGACCAGCCCCAGCATTTT. It codes for CASSWGVDQPQHF.

The V and J genes are TRBV30 and TRBJ1-1, with D possibly being TRBD1 (5 bases). CDR1 and CDR2 (germline): GTSNPN, SVGIG (reference sequence). The CDR3 totals 13 residues. V lost 2 bases and J 4 bases, leaving 11 bases between the germline ends. The CDR3 DNA sequence: TGTGCCTGGAGTCGGGGGGAAGGCACTGAAGCTTTCTTT. This codes for CAWSRGEGTEAFF.

This clone occurred once. The rearrangement joins TRBV7-6 to TRBJ2-2; D not certain. CDR3 length: 11 amino acids. Germline CDR1 reads SGHVS; CDR2 reads FNYEAQ. Trimming took 2 bases from V and 5 from J, leaving 0 bases between them. The CDR3: CASSLTGELFF. CDR3 nucleotide sequence: TGTGCCAGCAGCTTAACCGGGGAGCTGTTTTTT.

The chain couples TRBV18 to TRBJ2-1; 15 positions match TRBD2. The V and J ends lost 5 bases and 9 bases, in that order; junction bases with no gene match: 8. The CDR3 runs 16 residues. Germline CDR1 KGHSH, CDR2 LQKENI. CDR3: CASSTWTSGGASEQFF. For the CDR3, the DNA is TGTGCCAGCTCAACGTGGACTAGCGGGGGGGCCAGTGAGCAGTTCTTC.

The rearrangement uses TRBV29-1 and TRBJ1-5, with a possible D match to TRBD1 (6 bases). Germline CDR1 and CDR2: SQVTM and ANQGSEA. The CDR3 has 15 residues. V lost 3 bases, J lost 5 bases, and 17 bases lay in between. DNA for the CDR3: TGCAGCGTTGATGTTGGCAGGGGATGTGATCAGCCCCAGCATTTT. Translated: CSVDVGRGCDQPQHF. The whole variable domain, remainder taken from reference TRBV29-1 and TRBJ1-5, is SAVISQKPSRDICQRGTSLTIQCQVDSQVTMMFWYRQQPGQSLTLIATANQGSEATYESGFVIDKFPISRPNLTFSTLTVSNMSPEDSSIYLCSVDVGRGCDQPQHFGDGTRLSIL.

The rearrangement joins TRBV29-1 to TRBJ2-5; D may correspond to TRBD1 or TRBD2 (5 bases each). V was clipped by 8 bases and J by 4 bases, with 17 bases between them. Germline CDR1 reads SQVTM; CDR2 reads ANQGSEA. The CDR3 runs 13 residues. The CDR3 nucleotides are TGCAGCTCCAACCTGGATGGGGGAGAGACCCAGTACTTC. It codes for CSSNLDGGETQYF.

The chain is built from TRBV7-9 and TRBJ1-2, with D possibly being TRBD1 (5 bases). In germline, CDR1 is SEHNR, CDR2 FQNEAQ (reference sequence). V shed 0 bases and J shed 8 bases, with 19 bases lying between them. The CDR3 totals 16 residues. The CDR3 sequence: CASSLALGTETVGYTF. CDR3 DNA sequence: TGTGCCAGCAGCTTAGCGCTCGGGACTGAGACGGTCGGCTACACCTTC.

By its share, this clone is medium-sized. The chain carries TRBV14 and TRBJ1-1; no clear D. The V gene lost 4 bases and the J gene lost 1 base, with 7 bases spanning the gap. The CDR3 is made up of 13 amino acids. CDR1 is SGHDN and CDR2 is FVKESK in the germline V gene. In nucleotides, the CDR3 is TGTGCCAGCAGCCTCAGCTCGAACACTGAAGCTTTCTTT. Translated, it gives CASSLSSNTEAFF.

The V call is TRBV2, the J call TRBJ2-5; 8 nucleotides agree with TRBD1. With V trimmed by 8 bases and J by 7 bases, 12 bases remained unmatched. The germline V gene has CDR1 SNHLY and CDR2 FYNNEI. The CDR3 is 14 residues long. Here the CDR3 reads CASRQDREIGTQYF. In DNA form, the CDR3 reads TGTGCCAGCCGACAGGACAGGGAGATTGGGACCCAGTACTTC.

The V and J genes are TRBV7-3 and TRBJ2-1; 10 nucleotides agree with TRBD2. The CDR3 runs 15 residues. V shed 3 bases and J 9 bases; nucleotides not matched to a gene: 8. Germline values: CDR1 SGHTA, CDR2 FQGTGA. The CDR3 DNA sequence: TGTGCCAGCAGCTTCCAGAGCGGGGGGGCAAGTGAGCAGTTCTTC. Translating it yields CASSFQSGGASEQFF.

The chain uses TRBV2 and TRBJ2-5, with 7 bases that match TRBD1. Germline V gene lookup returns CDR1 SNHLY and CDR2 FYNNEI. This CDR3 is 14 amino acids long. The trim removed 3 bases at V and 4 bases at J, leaving 5 bases unmatched. Here the CDR3 reads CASSELGGGETQYF. The CDR3 DNA reads TGTGCCAGCAGTGAGCTAGGGGGCGGAGAGACCCAGTACTTC. The entire variable domain, with the rest obtained from reference TRBV2 and TRBJ2-5, is as follows: EPEVTQTPSHQVTQMGQEVILRCVPISNHLYFYWYRQILGQKVEFLVSFYNNEISEKSEIFDDQFSVERPDGSNFTLKIRSTKLEDSAMYFCASSELGGGETQYFGPGTRLLVL.

The gene calls are TRBV18 and TRBJ2-2, with 9 bases identical to TRBD2. With 6 bases clipped from V and 0 bases from J, the junction kept 8 bases outside the gene matches. Germline CDR1 reads KGHSH; CDR2 reads LQKENI. The CDR3 runs 17 residues. The CDR3 protein is CASSPVTSGPNTGELFF. CDR3 nucleotides: TGTGCCAGCTCCCCCGTGACTAGCGGCCCGAACACCGGGGAGCTGTTTTTT.

The chain employs TRBV6-6 and TRBJ1-2; no reliable D call. The V end lost 2 bases, the J end lost 8 bases, and 9 bases lay between the germline ends. Germline V gene sequence: CDR1 MNHNY, CDR2 SVGAGI (reference sequence). The CDR3 length is 12 residues. CDR3 sequence reads: CASSYQSGGYTF. CDR3 nucleotide sequence: TGTGCCAGCAGTTACCAGTCCGGAGGCTACACCTTC.

This sequence joins TRBV19 and TRBJ1-2; D might be TRBD1 (5 bases). The CDR3 contains 13 residues. V shed 9 bases and J shed 7 bases, with 18 bases lying between them. The V gene's germline CDR1 is LNHDA and CDR2 SQIVND (reference sequence). In DNA, the CDR3 is TGTGCCAGCAGAGGGCCAGGGACTCTTGGCTACACCTTC. Translation: CASRGPGTLGYTF.

J is TRBJ1-4 and V is TRBV27; D might be TRBD1 (6 bases). CDR1 is MNHEY, CDR2 SMNVEV, per germline (reference sequence). V gave up 5 bases and J gave up 4 bases, with 26 bases separating them. CDR3 size: 19 residues. CDR3 nucleotide sequence: TGTGCCAGCAGTCCCCGGGGCGGGGGGGGCCCCACCCTTAATGAAAAACTGTTTTTT. It translates to CASSPRGGGGPTLNEKLFF.

The genes are TRBV7-6 and TRBJ2-5, with 8 bases matching TRBD1. The trim removed 2 bases at V and 5 bases at J, leaving 4 bases unmatched. CDR1 is SGHVS, CDR2 FNYEAQ, per germline. The CDR3 spans 14 residues. The CDR3 here is CASSLRTGWETQYF. CDR3 DNA sequence: TGTGCCAGCAGCTTACGGACAGGGTGGGAGACCCAGTACTTC.

J is TRBJ1-1 and V is TRBV18; no firm D call. Germline lookup yields CDR1 KGHSH and CDR2 LQKENI. V dropped 4 bases and J dropped 1 base, with 7 bases sitting between them. This CDR3 is 13 amino acids long. This CDR3 is CASSLTQNTEAFF. The CDR3 nucleotides are TGTGCCAGCTCACTAACACAGAACACTGAAGCTTTCTTT. The whole variable domain, remainder taken from reference TRBV18 and TRBJ1-1, is NAGVMQNPRHLVRRRGQEARLRCSPMKGHSHVYWYRQLPEEGLKFMVYLQKENIIDESGMPKERFSAEFPKEGPSILRIQQVVRGDSAAYFCASSLTQNTEAFFGQGTRLTVV.

The chain couples TRBV7-5 to TRBJ2-7; the D call of TRBD2 is as the table states it, not checked on the DNA. TRBV7-5 is recorded as a pseudogene. This CDR3 comprises 14 residues. In DNA, the CDR3 is TGTGCCAGAAGCTTAACCCCGGGAATCGACGAGCAGTACTTC. Translation: CARSLTPGIDEQYF.

The table lists this clone with a few counts. The V gene is TRBV5-1, the J gene TRBJ1-1; D not resolved. Germline V gene lookup returns CDR1 SGHRS and CDR2 YFSETQ. Between the trimmed V and J ends, which lost 5 bases and 1 base, there was a span of 12 bases. The CDR3 runs 14 residues. The CDR3 region has the DNA TGCGCCAGCAGGGACCAAGACACGAACACTGAAGCTTTCTTT. Translated, it gives CASRDQDTNTEAFF.

The chain recombines TRBV5-1 with TRBJ2-3; TRBD2 agrees at 13 bases. The CDR3 loop spans 16 amino acids. The J segment lost 6 bases and the V segment lost 2 bases, leaving 6 bases of the junction unmatched. The germline gives CDR1 SGHRS, CDR2 YFSETQ. In nucleotides, the CDR3 is TGCGCCAGCAGCTTCCGACTAGCGGGGGGAGCTGATACGCAGTATTTT. This translates into CASSFRLAGGADTQYF.

The genes are TRBV20-1 and TRBJ1-2; D ambiguous. The V gene's germline CDR1 is DFQATT and CDR2 SNEGSKA (reference sequence). Trimming removed 3 bases from V and 6 bases from J, with 2 bases in between. This CDR3 spans 9 amino acids. CDR3 sequence: CSASDGYTF. CDR3 in DNA: TGCAGTGCTAGCGATGGCTACACCTTC.

CDR3 nucleotide sequence: TGTGCCAGCAGGCCCTACCGCACCATATATTTT. Translation gives CASRPYRTIYF. The chain carries TRBV27 and TRBJ1-3; no clear D. V lost 6 bases to trimming and J lost 9 bases, with 9 bases between them. This CDR3 contains 11 residues. The V gene's germline CDR1 is MNHEY and CDR2 SMNVEV (reference sequence).